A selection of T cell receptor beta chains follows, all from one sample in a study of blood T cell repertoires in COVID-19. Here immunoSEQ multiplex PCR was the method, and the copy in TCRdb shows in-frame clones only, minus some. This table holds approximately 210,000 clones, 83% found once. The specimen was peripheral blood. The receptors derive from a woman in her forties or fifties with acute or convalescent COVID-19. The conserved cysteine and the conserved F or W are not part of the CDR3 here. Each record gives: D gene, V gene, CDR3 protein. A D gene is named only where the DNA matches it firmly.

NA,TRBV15,ATSRTRQDTQY
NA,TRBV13,ASSPGNEQF
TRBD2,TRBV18,ASSLGGSSYNEQF
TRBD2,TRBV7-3,ASSHTGSIAGVGEQF
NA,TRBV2,ASSEAMARSNIQY
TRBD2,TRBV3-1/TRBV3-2,ASSRRTSGSNTGELF
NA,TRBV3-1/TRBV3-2,ASSQESGDSYNEQF
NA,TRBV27,ASSSTPAPETQY
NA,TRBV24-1,ATSDVLEAETQY
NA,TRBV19,ASSIPQSNQH
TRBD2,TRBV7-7,ASSPSGRGGETQY
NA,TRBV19,ASERRAYNEQF
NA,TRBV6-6,ASTPGGNQETQY
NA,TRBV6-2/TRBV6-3,ASSSPAAEASYEQY
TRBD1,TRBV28,ASSPNSGTAGGELF
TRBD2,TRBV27,ANPSGSPGNEQF
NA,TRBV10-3,AISDAQGMGNEQF
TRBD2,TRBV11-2,ASSLGLAGAHEQY
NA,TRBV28,ASSLRLGFLTRGN
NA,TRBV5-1,ARSCGTGNTIY
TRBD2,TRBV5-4,ASSLAGTSGNNEQF
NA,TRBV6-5,ASTLRAGFGEQY
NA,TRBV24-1,ATSDLYQDSYEQY
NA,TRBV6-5,ASRDTHTEAF
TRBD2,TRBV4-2,ASSQATSGKETQY